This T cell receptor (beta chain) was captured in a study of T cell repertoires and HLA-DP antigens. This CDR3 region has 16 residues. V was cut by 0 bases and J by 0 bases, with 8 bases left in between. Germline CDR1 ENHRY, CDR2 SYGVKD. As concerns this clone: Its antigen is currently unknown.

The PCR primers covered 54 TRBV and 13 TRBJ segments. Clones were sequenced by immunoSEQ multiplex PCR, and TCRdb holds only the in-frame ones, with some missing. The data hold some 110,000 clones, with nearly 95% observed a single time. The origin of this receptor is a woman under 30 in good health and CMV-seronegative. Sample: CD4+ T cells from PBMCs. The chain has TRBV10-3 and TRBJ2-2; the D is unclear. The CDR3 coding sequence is TGTGCCATCAGTGAGTCCTCTGTCGCGAACACCGGGGAGCTGTTTTTT. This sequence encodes CAISESSVANTGELFF.